One T cell receptor beta chain is described in this entry. The germline V gene has CDR1 LGHNA and CDR2 YNFKEQ. The CDR3 runs 19 residues. V lost 4 bases and J lost 0, with 22 bases in between. The source of the sample is a study of shared T cell receptors in the human thymus. The protocol was immunoSEQ multiplex PCR, while the TCRdb copy is restricted to in-frame clones and leaves out a portion. Of some 660,000 clones in the sample, approximately 89% were seen once. The same specimen was also included in a second study, on human thymus T cells. From that paper: Donor material was obtained from healthy Finnish infants undergoing corrective surgery for congenital heart defects. Resections removed during corrective heart surgery provided the thymus tissue used. Within thymic and blood repertoires, V and J gene usage appeared to be biased. Related research examined unrelated individuals and reported that their thymic repertoires overlapped highly.

The chain uses TRBV4-2 and TRBJ1-5, with D maybe TRBD1 (6 bases). Sequenced sample: thymocytes. This sequence originates from a boy in the first two years of life with a congenital heart defect. The CDR3: CASSLFTPDSPYSNQPQHF. The CDR3 coding sequence is TGTGCCAGCAGCCTCTTCACCCCGGACAGCCCGTATAGCAATCAGCCCCAGCATTTT.